This T cell receptor beta chain comes out of a study of read filtering for tumor transcriptome and immune sequencing. Study-level information: Mean patient age was roughly 66 years, range roughly 40 to 80; around 17 male, roughly 14 female.

Findings of the study overall: IR-seq and RNA-seq agreed better without single-read clonotypes. Single-read clonotypes: about 81.9% of IR-seq clonotypes (around 3.6% of reads), 65% to 75% of RNA-seq clonotypes (44.6% of reads). IR-seq captured clonotypes deeper and more reliably than RNA-seq.

This clonotype was seen ten or more times. Its antigen is not identified. This library used 300 to 450 ng RNA and molecular barcoded adaptors spanning alpha/delta and beta/gamma chains. From the reads, TCRdb called clonotypes with MiXCR, one entry per CDR3 protein. The table has more than 55,000 distinct CDR3 sequences, less than 25% seen once; the top ten hold approximately 17%. This TCR derives from a donor aged 40 or older with multiple myeloma. Input material: a population of CD138-negative cells sorted from bone marrow.

The DNA of the CDR3 is TGCAGTGCTAGAGAGGGGAACACTGAAGCTTTCTTT. Protein: CSAREGNTEAFF. This chain links TRBV20-1 with TRBJ1-1; D remains ambiguous. The germline V gene has CDR1 DFQATT and CDR2 SNEGSKA (reference sequence). The CDR3 length is 12 residues. Trimming took 0 bases from V and 1 from J, leaving 3 bases between them.